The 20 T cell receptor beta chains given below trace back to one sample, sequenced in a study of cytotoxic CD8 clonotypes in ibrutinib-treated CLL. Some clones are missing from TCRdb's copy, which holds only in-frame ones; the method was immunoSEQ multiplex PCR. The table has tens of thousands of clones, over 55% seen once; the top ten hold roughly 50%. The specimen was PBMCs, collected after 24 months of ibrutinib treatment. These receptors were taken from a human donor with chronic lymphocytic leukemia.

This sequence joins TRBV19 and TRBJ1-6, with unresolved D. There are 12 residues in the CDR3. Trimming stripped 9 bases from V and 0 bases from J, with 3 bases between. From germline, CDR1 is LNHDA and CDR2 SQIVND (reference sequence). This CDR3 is CASGSYNSPLHF. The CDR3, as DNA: TGTGCCAGCGGCTCCTATAATTCACCCCTCCACTTT. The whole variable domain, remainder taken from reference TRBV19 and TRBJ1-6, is DGGITQSPKYLFRKEGQNVTLSCEQNLNHDAMYWYRQDPGQGLRLIYYSQIVNDFQKGDIAEGYSVSREKKESFPLTVTSAQKNPTAFYLCASGSYNSPLHFGNGTRLTVT.

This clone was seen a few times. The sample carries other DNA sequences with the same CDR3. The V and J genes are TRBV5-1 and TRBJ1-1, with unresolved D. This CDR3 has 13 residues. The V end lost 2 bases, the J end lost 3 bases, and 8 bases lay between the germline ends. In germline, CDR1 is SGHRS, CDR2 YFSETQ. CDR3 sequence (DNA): TGCGCCAGCAGCTTAGGCGGGGACACTGAAGCTTTCTTT. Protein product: CASSLGGDTEAFF.

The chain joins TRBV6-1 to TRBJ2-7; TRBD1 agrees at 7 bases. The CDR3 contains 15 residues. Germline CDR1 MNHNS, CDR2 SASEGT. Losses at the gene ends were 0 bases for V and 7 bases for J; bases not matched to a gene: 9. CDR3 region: CASSEATTGSLEQYF. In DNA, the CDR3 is TGTGCCAGCAGTGAAGCGACGACAGGGTCGCTAGAGCAGTACTTC.

The CDR3 here is CASSIGGSQPQHF. As DNA, the CDR3 is TGTGCCAGTAGTATCGGAGGTAGCCAGCCCCAGCATTTT. The rearrangement uses TRBV19 and TRBJ1-5, with D uncertain. The ends were cut back, 3 bases at V and 7 bases at J, with 10 bases in the middle. Looked up from germline, CDR1 is LNHDA and CDR2 is SQIVND (reference sequence). There are 13 residues in the CDR3.

The CDR3 loop reads CASSVGTGVYEQYF. The CDR3, as DNA: TGTGCCAGCAGCGTAGGGACAGGGGTATACGAGCAGTACTTC. V gene TRBV9 combines with J gene TRBJ2-7; 9 bases agree with TRBD1. The CDR3 totals 14 residues. V gave up 0 bases and J gave up 4 bases; unmatched junction bases: 2. Germline loops: CDR1 SGDLS, CDR2 YYNGEE.

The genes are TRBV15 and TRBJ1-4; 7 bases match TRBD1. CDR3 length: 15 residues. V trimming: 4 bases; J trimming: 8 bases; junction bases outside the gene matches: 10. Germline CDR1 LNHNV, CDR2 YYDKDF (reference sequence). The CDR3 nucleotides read TGTGCCACCAGCAATTCCGGGACAGTTACCGAAAAACTGTTTTTT. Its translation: CATSNSGTVTEKLFF.

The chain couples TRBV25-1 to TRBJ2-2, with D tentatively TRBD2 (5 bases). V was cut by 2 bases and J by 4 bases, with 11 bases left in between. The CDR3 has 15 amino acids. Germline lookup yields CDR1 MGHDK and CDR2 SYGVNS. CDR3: CASSEHWESTGELFF. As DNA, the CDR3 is TGTGCCAGCAGTGAACACTGGGAGAGCACCGGGGAGCTGTTTTTT.

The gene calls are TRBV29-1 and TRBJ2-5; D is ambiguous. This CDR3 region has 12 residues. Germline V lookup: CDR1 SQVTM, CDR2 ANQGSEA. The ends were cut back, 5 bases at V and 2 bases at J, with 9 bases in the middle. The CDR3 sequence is CSVSYRQETQYF. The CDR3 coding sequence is TGCAGCGTTTCGTACAGACAAGAGACCCAGTACTTC.

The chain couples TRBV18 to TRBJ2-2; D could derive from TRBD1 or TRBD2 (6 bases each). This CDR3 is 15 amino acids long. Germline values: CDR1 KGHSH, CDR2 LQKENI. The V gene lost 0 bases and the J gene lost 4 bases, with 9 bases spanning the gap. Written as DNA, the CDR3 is TGTGCCAGCTCACCACCGGAGGGGGTCACCGGGGAGCTGTTTTTT. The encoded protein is CASSPPEGVTGELFF.

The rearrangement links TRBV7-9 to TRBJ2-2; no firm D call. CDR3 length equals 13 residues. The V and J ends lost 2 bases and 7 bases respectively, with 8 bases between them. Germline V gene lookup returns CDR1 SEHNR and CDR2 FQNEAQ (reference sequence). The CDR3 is CASSLSVVGELFF. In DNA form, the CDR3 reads TGTGCCAGCAGCTTATCGGTGGTCGGGGAGCTGTTTTTT.

The CDR3 DNA is TGTGCCAGCAGTTTGTCAGGGAATAGCAATCAGCCCCAGCATTTT. This encodes CASSLSGNSNQPQHF. V usage is TRBV28 and J usage is TRBJ1-5, with D tentatively TRBD1 (5 bases). Germline V gives CDR1 MDHEN, CDR2 SYDVKM. The length of the CDR3 is 15 residues. V shed 3 bases and J shed 0 bases, with 9 bases lying between them.

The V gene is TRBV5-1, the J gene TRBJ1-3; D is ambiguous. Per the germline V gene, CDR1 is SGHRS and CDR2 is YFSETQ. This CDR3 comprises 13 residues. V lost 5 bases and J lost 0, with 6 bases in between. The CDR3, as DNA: TGCGCCAGCAGTTTTGCCTCTGGAAACACCATATATTTT. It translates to CASSFASGNTIYF.

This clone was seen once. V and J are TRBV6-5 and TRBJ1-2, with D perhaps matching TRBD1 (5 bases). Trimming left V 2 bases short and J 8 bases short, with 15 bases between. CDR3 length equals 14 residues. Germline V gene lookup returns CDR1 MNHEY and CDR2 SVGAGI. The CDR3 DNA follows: TGTGCCAGCAGTTACAGCGGGGGACTAGAGGGCTACACCTTC. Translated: CASSYSGGLEGYTF.

Written as DNA, the CDR3 is TGTGCCAGCAGCTTAAGCGGGGGGGTCGGTGAGACCCAGTACTTC. Amino acids: CASSLSGGVGETQYF. The chain has TRBV7-3 and TRBJ2-5; 9 positions match TRBD2. Trimming took 1 base from V and 5 from J; bases not matched to a gene: 5. The CDR3 is 15 amino acids. Germline V gene sequence: CDR1 SGHTA, CDR2 FQGTGA.

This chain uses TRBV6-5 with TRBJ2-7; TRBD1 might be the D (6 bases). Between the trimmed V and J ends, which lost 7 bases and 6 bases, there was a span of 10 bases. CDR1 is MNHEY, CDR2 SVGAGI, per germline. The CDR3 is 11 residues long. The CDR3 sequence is CASTQGREQYF. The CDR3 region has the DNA TGTGCCAGCACCCAGGGGCGCGAGCAGTACTTC.

The CDR3 loop is CAWSVLSEAFF. In DNA, the CDR3 is TGTGCCTGGAGTGTACTGTCTGAAGCTTTCTTT. This chain connects TRBV30 to TRBJ1-1; D not resolved. Germline V gives CDR1 GTSNPN, CDR2 SVGIG (reference sequence). The CDR3 extends over 11 amino acids. V shed 0 bases and J shed 6 bases, with 5 bases lying between them.

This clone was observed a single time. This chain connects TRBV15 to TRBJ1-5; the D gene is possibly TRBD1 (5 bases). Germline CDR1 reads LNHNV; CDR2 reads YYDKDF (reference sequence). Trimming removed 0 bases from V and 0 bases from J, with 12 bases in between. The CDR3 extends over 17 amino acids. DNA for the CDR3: TGTGCCACCAGCAGAGAAAGTGCAGGGAATAGCAATCAGCCCCAGCATTTT. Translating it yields CATSRESAGNSNQPQHF.

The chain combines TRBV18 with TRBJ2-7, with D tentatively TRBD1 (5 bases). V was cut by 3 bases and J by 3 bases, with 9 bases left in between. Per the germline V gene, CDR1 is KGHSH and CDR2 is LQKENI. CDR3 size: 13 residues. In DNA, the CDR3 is TGTGCCAGCTCACCCGCTAGGGGCTACGAGCAGTACTTC. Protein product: CASSPARGYEQYF. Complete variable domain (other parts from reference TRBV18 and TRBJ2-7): NAGVMQNPRHLVRRRGQEARLRCSPMKGHSHVYWYRQLPEEGLKFMVYLQKENIIDESGMPKERFSAEFPKEGPSILRIQQVVRGDSAAYFCASSPARGYEQYFGPGTRLTVT.

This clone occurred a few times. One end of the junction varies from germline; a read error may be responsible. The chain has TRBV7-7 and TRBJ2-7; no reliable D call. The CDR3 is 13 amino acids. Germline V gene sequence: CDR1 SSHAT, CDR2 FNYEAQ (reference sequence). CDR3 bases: TGTGCTAGCAGCTTAAACGACGGCTACGAGCAGTACTTC. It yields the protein CASSLNDGYEQYF.

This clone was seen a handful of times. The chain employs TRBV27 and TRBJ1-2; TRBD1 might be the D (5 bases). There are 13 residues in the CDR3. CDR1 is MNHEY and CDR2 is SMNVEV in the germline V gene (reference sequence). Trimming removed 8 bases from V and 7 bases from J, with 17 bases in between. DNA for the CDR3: TGTGCCAGCGGGTCCCCAGGGTTGGGTGGCTACACCTTC. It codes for CASGSPGLGGYTF.